Below are 14 T cell receptor beta chains sequenced from a single sample in a study of shared clonotypes between healthy human individuals. Sequencing used immunoSEQ multiplex PCR; TCRdb keeps in-frame clones, though not all of them. The sample consists of around 200,000 clones, roughly 70% of them appearing once. The source material was memory CD4+ T cells sorted from blood. Subset here: CD45RA-negative fraction. The receptors come from a man aged 25-40 years in good health.

The chain uses TRBV5-5 and TRBJ2-5; 12 nucleotides line up with TRBD2. Germline V gives CDR1 SGHKS, CDR2 YYEKEE (reference sequence). There are 15 residues in the CDR3. V shed 5 bases, J shed 7 bases, and the junction held 9 bases outside the gene matches. The CDR3 nucleotides are TGTGCCAGCAGGGAAGGACTAGCGGGAAGGGTGACCCAGTACTTC. The encoded protein is CASREGLAGRVTQYF. Complete variable domain (other parts from reference TRBV5-5 and TRBJ2-5): DAGVTQSPTHLIKTRGQQVTLRCSPISGHKSVSWYQQVLGQGPQFIFQYYEKEERGRGNFPDRFSARQFPNYSSELNVNALLLGDSALYLCASREGLAGRVTQYFGPGTRLLVL.

The V call is TRBV19, the J call TRBJ2-1; TRBD2 agrees at 13 bases. The V and J ends lost 3 bases and 9 bases, in that order; junction bases with no gene match: 8. CDR1 and CDR2 from the germline V gene are LNHDA and SQIVND (reference sequence). The CDR3 loop spans 16 amino acids. CDR3 coding DNA: TGTGCCAGTAGTATGTGGACTAGCGGGAGCCAGGTTGAGCAGTTCTTC. Protein sequence: CASSMWTSGSQVEQFF.

The chain employs TRBV6-5 and TRBJ1-1; D unresolved. The V gene's germline CDR1 is MNHEY and CDR2 SVGAGI. Deletions cut 0 bases from V and 2 bases from J, with 10 bases between. The CDR3 runs 15 residues. CDR3 in DNA: TGTGCCAGCAGTTACTCGAGTTGGGGAAACACTGAAGCTTTCTTT. Its protein is CASSYSSWGNTEAFF.

This clone was seen only a few times. The V call is TRBV2, the J call TRBJ1-1; TRBD1 is a possible D gene (5 bases). The CDR3 loop spans 13 amino acids. Germline V CDR1 and CDR2: SNHLY, FYNNEI. V shed 5 bases and J shed 3 bases, with 10 bases lying between them. The CDR3 coding sequence is TGTGCCAGCAGTTCCCAGGGAGACACTGAAGCTTTCTTT. The encoded protein is CASSSQGDTEAFF.

The chain recombines TRBV29-1 with TRBJ2-1, with a tentative D call TRBD1 (6 bases). Deletions cut 5 bases from V and 0 bases from J, with 11 bases between. The V gene's germline CDR1 is SQVTM and CDR2 ANQGSEA. This CDR3 spans 14 amino acids. This CDR3 is CSVRTESSYNEQFF. In DNA form, the CDR3 reads TGCAGCGTTCGGACAGAAAGCTCCTACAATGAGCAGTTCTTC.

This clone has a handful of counts. The chain recombines TRBV27 with TRBJ2-7, with 9 bases that match TRBD2. J was trimmed by 3 bases and V by 6 bases; bases with no gene match: 6. The CDR3 consists of 14 residues. Germline CDR1 and CDR2: MNHEY and SMNVEV (reference sequence). The CDR3 bases are TGTGCCAGCAGACCCGGGACTAGCTTCTACGAGCAGTACTTC. Translated, it gives CASRPGTSFYEQYF.

The CDR3 coding sequence is TGTGCCAGCAGCCTACGTGGGCTTACCCGGAACTATGGCTACACCTTC. It yields the protein CASSLRGLTRNYGYTF. This chain links TRBV28 with TRBJ1-2, with D hard to call. Trimming took off 6 bases at V and 2 bases at J, with 19 bases between the two ends. Germline V gene data show CDR1 as MDHEN and CDR2 as SYDVKM. This CDR3 is built from 16 residues.

The chain has TRBV15 and TRBJ2-2; 8 nucleotides line up with TRBD2. Germline CDR1 LNHNV, CDR2 YYDKDF (reference sequence). After removal of 2 bases from V and 2 bases from J, the junction contained 10 bases not matched to a gene. The CDR3 sequence is 18 residues long. The CDR3: CATSRITSGRANTGELFF. The CDR3 coding sequence is TGTGCCACCAGCAGAATTACATCCGGGAGGGCAAACACCGGGGAGCTGTTTTTT.

The chain employs TRBV6-5 and TRBJ2-7, with 7 positions matching TRBD1. The CDR3 runs 15 residues. The ends lost 6 bases at V and 0 bases at J; junction bases unmatched: 8. From germline, CDR1 is MNHEY and CDR2 SVGAGI. CDR3 bases: TGTGCCAGCAGAGCTCCGGGACAGAGCTCCTACGAGCAGTACTTC. The encoded protein is CASRAPGQSSYEQYF.

This clone was counted many times. The chain couples TRBV29-1 to TRBJ2-3; D gene ambiguous. The germline CDR1 and CDR2 sequences are SQVTM and ANQGSEA. V was cut by 1 base and J by 4 bases, with 12 bases left in between. The CDR3 runs to 14 residues. The CDR3 reads CSVEGAHGSDTQYF. CDR3 nucleotides: TGCAGCGTTGAAGGAGCCCACGGGTCAGATACGCAGTATTTT.

The chain employs TRBV11-2 and TRBJ2-2; D ambiguous. CDR1 is SGHAT and CDR2 is FQNNGV in the germline V gene. This CDR3 contains 14 residues. V lost 3 bases and J lost 2, with 7 bases in between. This chain's CDR3 is CASSLTGNTGELFF. In DNA form, the CDR3 reads TGTGCCAGCAGCTTGACGGGTAACACCGGGGAGCTGTTTTTT. The full variable domain, in which reference TRBV11-2 and TRBJ2-2 provide the parts outside the CDR3, is EAGVAQSPRYKIIEKRQSVAFWCNPISGHATLYWYQQILGQGPKLLIQFQNNGVVDDSQLPKDRFSAERLKGVDSTLKIQPAKLEDSAVYLCASSLTGNTGELFFGEGSRLTVL.

The chain employs TRBV19 and TRBJ1-4; 7 positions match TRBD1. Germline V CDR1 and CDR2: LNHDA, SQIVND (reference sequence). After removal of 7 bases from V and 7 bases from J, the junction contained 15 bases not matched to a gene. The CDR3 has 16 residues. The CDR3 loop reads CASNLGQRAAGEKLFF. The CDR3 DNA follows: TGTGCCAGTAATTTGGGACAGCGGGCGGCCGGTGAAAAACTGTTTTTT.

The gene calls are TRBV6-5 and TRBJ1-5; 7 bases align to TRBD1. V was clipped by 6 bases and J by 2 bases; unmatched bases: 7. The CDR3 is 15 residues long. Germline V gene sequence: CDR1 MNHEY, CDR2 SVGAGI. CDR3 in amino acids: CASSSRQGGNQPQHF. In nucleotides, the CDR3 is TGTGCCAGCAGCTCCCGACAGGGTGGCAATCAGCCCCAGCATTTT.

This sequence joins TRBV28 and TRBJ1-5; 7 nucleotides line up with TRBD1. The CDR3 sequence is 18 residues long. With V trimmed by 3 bases and J by 6 bases, 17 bases remained unmatched. Germline CDR1 MDHEN, CDR2 SYDVKM. This chain's CDR3 is CASSLPPRQGAWGQPQHF. The DNA for the CDR3 is TGTGCCAGCAGTTTGCCCCCGAGACAGGGAGCCTGGGGTCAGCCCCAGCATTTT. Filled out from reference TRBV28 and TRBJ1-5, the complete variable domain reads DVKVTQSSRYLVKRTGEKVFLECVQDMDHENMFWYRQDPGLGLRLIYFSYDVKMKEKGDIPEGYSVSREKKERFSLILESASTNQTSMYLCASSLPPRQGAWGQPQHFGDGTRLSIL.